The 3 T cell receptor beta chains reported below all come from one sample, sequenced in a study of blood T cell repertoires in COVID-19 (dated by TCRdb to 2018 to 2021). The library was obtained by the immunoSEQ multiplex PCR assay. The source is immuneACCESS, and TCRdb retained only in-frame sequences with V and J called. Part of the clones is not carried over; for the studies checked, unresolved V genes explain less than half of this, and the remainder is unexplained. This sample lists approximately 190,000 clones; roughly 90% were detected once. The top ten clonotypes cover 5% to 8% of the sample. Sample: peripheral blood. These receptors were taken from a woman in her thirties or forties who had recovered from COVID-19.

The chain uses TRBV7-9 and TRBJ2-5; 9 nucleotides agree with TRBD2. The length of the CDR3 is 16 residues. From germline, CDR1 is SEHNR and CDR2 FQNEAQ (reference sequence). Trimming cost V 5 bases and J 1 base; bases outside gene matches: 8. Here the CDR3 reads CASSLGLARRQETQYF. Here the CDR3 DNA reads TGTGCCAGCAGCCTTGGACTAGCGCGCCGCCAAGAGACCCAGTACTTC.

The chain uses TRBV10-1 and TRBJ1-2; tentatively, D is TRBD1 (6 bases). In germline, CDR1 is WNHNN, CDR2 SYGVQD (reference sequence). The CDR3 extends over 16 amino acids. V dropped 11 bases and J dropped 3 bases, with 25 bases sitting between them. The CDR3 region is CAPRGGGSPLDYGYTF. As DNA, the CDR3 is TGCGCCCCCCGAGGGGGGGGGTCCCCCCTGGACTATGGCTACACCTTC.

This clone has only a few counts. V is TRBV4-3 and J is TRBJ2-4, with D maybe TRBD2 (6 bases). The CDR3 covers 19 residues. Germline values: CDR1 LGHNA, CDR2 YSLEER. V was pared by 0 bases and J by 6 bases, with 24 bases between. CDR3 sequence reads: CASSQDPGSLGGKSNIQYF. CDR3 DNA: TGCGCCAGCAGCCAAGATCCCGGGAGTTTGGGGGGAAAATCAAACATTCAGTACTTC.